The 28 T cell receptor beta chains below were found in one sample sequenced in a study of blood T cell repertoires in COVID-19. The table came from immunoSEQ multiplex PCR; TCRdb's copy has only in-frame clones and leaves some out. The sample has around 58,000 clones, about 93% seen once. Sequencing was done on a sample of peripheral blood. The receptors were sampled from a human donor with active COVID-19. The donor label of this sample is uncertain.

The rearrangement links TRBV12-5 to TRBJ2-7, with 8 bases identical to TRBD1. J was trimmed by 4 bases and V by 4 bases; bases with no gene match: 12. The germline gives CDR1 LGHNT, CDR2 FRNRAP. This CDR3 has 16 amino acids. The CDR3 DNA sequence: TGTGCTAGTGGTTCATCGACAGGGGCTAGGCTTTACGAGCAGTACTTC. This encodes CASGSSTGARLYEQYF.

The chain carries TRBV7-3 and TRBJ2-5; weak D call: TRBD2 (6 bases). The CDR3 extends over 14 amino acids. Looked up from germline, CDR1 is SGHTA and CDR2 is FQGTGA. The ends were cut back, 5 bases at V and 1 base at J, with 11 bases in the middle. CDR3 residues: CASSPPGGQETQYF. The CDR3 DNA reads TGTGCCAGCAGCCCCCCCGGGGGCCAAGAGACCCAGTACTTC. Supplemented by reference TRBV7-3 and TRBJ2-5, the full variable domain reads GAGVSQTPSNKVTEKGKYVELRCDPISGHTALYWYRQSLGQGPEFLIYFQGTGAADDSGLPNDRFFAVRPEGSVSTLKIQRTERGDSAVYLCASSPPGGQETQYFGPGTRLLVL.

The chain couples TRBV9 to TRBJ2-3; 7 bases are a match to TRBD2. The trim removed 4 bases at V and 2 bases at J, leaving 4 bases unmatched. The germline V gene has CDR1 SGDLS and CDR2 YYNGEE. CDR3 size: 14 residues. The CDR3: CASSPGGITDTQYF. The CDR3 bases are TGTGCCAGCAGCCCCGGGGGGATCACAGATACGCAGTATTTT.

DNA for the CDR3: TGTGCCACCCGAAGGGGTAGCACAGATACGCAGTATTTT. Translated: CATRRGSTDTQYF. J is TRBJ2-3 and V is TRBV24-1, with D maybe TRBD1 (5 bases). V lost 9 bases and J 0 bases, leaving 9 bases between the germline ends. Germline V gene lookup returns CDR1 KGHDR and CDR2 SFDVKD. The CDR3 extends over 13 amino acids.

This chain connects TRBV27 to TRBJ2-7; tentatively, D is TRBD2 (5 bases). The V end lost 4 bases, the J end lost 3 bases, and 16 bases lay between the germline ends. CDR3 length: 15 residues. The germline V gene encodes CDR1 MNHEY and CDR2 SMNVEV (reference sequence). The CDR3 coding sequence is TGTGCCAGCAGTTCCACCTCCTTCGGGATCTACGAGCAGTACTTC. Encoded protein: CASSSTSFGIYEQYF.

This clone was seen a few times. The junction differs from germline at one of its ends, possibly a read error. This sequence joins TRBV19 and TRBJ1-2; no clear D. This CDR3 has 12 amino acids. Germline V gene sequence: CDR1 LNHDA, CDR2 SQIVND (reference sequence). CDR3 DNA: TGTGCCAGTAGTCCGGCGACTCTGTCCCAATCCTTC. Translation: CASSPATLSQSF.

The chain links TRBV5-1 to TRBJ2-7, with TRBD1 matching over 7 bases. This CDR3 region has 15 residues. V was pared by 0 bases and J by 1 base, with 4 bases of the junction left unmatched. Germline V gene data show CDR1 as SGHRS and CDR2 as YFSETQ. This CDR3 reads CASSLATGVSYEQYF. In nucleotides, the CDR3 is TGCGCCAGCAGCTTGGCCACAGGGGTATCCTACGAGCAGTACTTC.

This chain uses TRBV9 with TRBJ2-2; 11 bases match TRBD1. Germline V lookup: CDR1 SGDLS, CDR2 YYNGEE. V was pared by 3 bases and J by 4 bases, with 5 bases of the junction left unmatched. This CDR3 is built from 16 residues. CDR3 nucleotide sequence: TGTGCCAGCAGCGCGCGGGACAGGGGGTCCACCGGGGAGCTGTTTTTT. This encodes CASSARDRGSTGELFF.

This sequence joins TRBV29-1 and TRBJ2-5, with D unresolved. This CDR3 region has 13 residues. CDR1 is SQVTM and CDR2 is ANQGSEA in the germline V gene. With 8 bases removed from V and 4 bases from J, the gap between germline ends came to 17 bases. The CDR3 coding sequence is TGCAGCCTTCGACCGAGCACGGGAGAGACCCAGTACTTC. This sequence encodes CSLRPSTGETQYF.

The chain employs TRBV6-5 and TRBJ1-5; D not resolved. V shed 7 bases and J shed 3 bases, with 10 bases lying between them. The V gene's germline CDR1 is MNHEY and CDR2 SVGAGI. The CDR3 contains 13 residues. CDR3 sequence reads: CASKDGLNQPQHF. DNA of the CDR3: TGTGCCAGCAAGGACGGACTCAATCAGCCCCAGCATTTT.

The chain combines TRBV29-1 with TRBJ2-7; 14 bases line up with TRBD2. CDR1 and CDR2 from the germline V gene are SQVTM and ANQGSEA. The CDR3 totals 13 residues. Trimming at V came to 7 bases and at J to 1 base, leaving 0 bases not matched to a gene. The DNA for the CDR3 is TGCAGCGGGACTAGCGGGAGGTCCTACGAGCAGTACTTC. Protein sequence: CSGTSGRSYEQYF.

The sample holds a few counts of this clone. This chain links TRBV10-3 with TRBJ2-7, with unresolved D. With 8 bases removed from V and 4 bases from J, the gap between germline ends came to 18 bases. Germline-derived CDR1 and CDR2 are ENHRY and SYGVKD. This CDR3 region has 14 residues. The CDR3 nucleotides are TGTGCCATCCGAACTTCAGAGGTGGAATACGAGCAGTACTTC. As protein: CAIRTSEVEYEQYF.

The genes are TRBV19 and TRBJ1-5, with TRBD1 matching 8 bases. The CDR3 has 15 residues. Germline loops: CDR1 LNHDA, CDR2 SQIVND (reference sequence). V lost 5 bases and J lost 1; bases outside the gene matches: 4. CDR3 sequence (DNA): TGTGCCAGTAGTGATACAGGGGGGAGCAATCAGCCCCAGCATTTT. Protein: CASSDTGGSNQPQHF.

The genes are TRBV30 and TRBJ1-1, with TRBD1 matching 9 bases. CDR3 length equals 15 residues. Germline V lookup: CDR1 GTSNPN, CDR2 SVGIG (reference sequence). Losses at the gene ends were 2 bases for V and 5 bases for J; bases not matched to a gene: 9. CDR3 sequence: CAWSLPGQGRTEAFF. CDR3 in DNA: TGTGCCTGGAGTCTCCCGGGACAGGGTCGGACTGAAGCTTTCTTT.

The CDR3 nucleotides read TGCAGCGTTGATTGGGGACAGGGACTTGAAGCTTTCTTT. It encodes CSVDWGQGLEAFF. The chain is built from TRBV29-1 and TRBJ1-1; TRBD1 agrees at 9 bases. The CDR3 length is 13 residues. V gave up 3 bases and J gave up 7 bases; unmatched junction bases: 6. Per germline, CDR1 SQVTM and CDR2 ANQGSEA.

The CDR3 DNA reads TGTGCCAGCAGCCAAGGGGCAGGGAACACTGAAGCTTTCTTT. Its protein is CASSQGAGNTEAFF. The chain joins TRBV3-1 (or the pseudogene TRBV3-2) to TRBJ1-1; unclear D gene. V was pared by 1 base and J by 1 base, with 7 bases between. This CDR3 is 14 amino acids long. CDR1 and CDR2 from the germline V gene are LGHDT and YNNKEL (reference sequence).

In this sample, this clone turned up once. The chain employs TRBV2 and TRBJ2-7; 9 bases line up with TRBD1. The CDR3 contains 13 residues. Germline trimming cut 8 bases from V and 6 bases from J; bases unmatched to any gene: 8. Germline V gives CDR1 SNHLY, CDR2 FYNNEI. This CDR3 reads CASRTGVLSEQYV. The CDR3 nucleotides are TGTGCCAGCCGGACAGGGGTACTCTCCGAGCAGTACGTC.

This clone was picked up one time. This chain connects TRBV4-1 to TRBJ2-7; the D gene is possibly TRBD2 (6 bases). CDR1 MGHRA and CDR2 YSYEKL come from the germline V gene. The ends were cut back, 1 base at V and 3 bases at J, with 10 bases in the middle. The CDR3 is 14 residues long. The CDR3 sequence: CASSQVGSRYEQYF. DNA for the CDR3: TGCGCCAGCAGCCAAGTCGGGAGTCGCTACGAGCAGTACTTC.

A single count supports this clone. The CDR3 bases are TGCAGCGCCGCGCCCGGGACTAGCGGGGTCGGGCGGCAGTTCTTC. It specifies CSAAPGTSGVGRQFF. V and J are TRBV29-1 and TRBJ2-1; 13 bases align to TRBD2. The germline V gene has CDR1 SQVTM and CDR2 ANQGSEA. V lost 7 bases and J lost 12; bases outside the gene matches: 15. The CDR3 length is 15 residues.

V and J are TRBV6-5 and TRBJ2-1; 7 positions agree with TRBD1. CDR1 is MNHEY and CDR2 is SVGAGI in the germline V gene. The CDR3 has 16 residues. Trimming at V came to 2 bases and at J to 3 bases, leaving 7 bases not matched to a gene. This CDR3 reads CASSYLQGWNYNEQFF. CDR3 nucleotide sequence: TGTGCCAGCAGTTACCTACAGGGGTGGAACTACAATGAGCAGTTCTTC.

This chain connects TRBV24-1 to TRBJ2-1, with a weak D call TRBD1 (5 bases). CDR3 length equals 12 residues. The V gene lost 3 bases and the J gene lost 9 bases, with 8 bases spanning the gap. CDR1 and CDR2 (germline): KGHDR, SFDVKD. In DNA form, the CDR3 reads TGTGCCACCAGTGATCCCGACAGTGAGCAGTTCTTC. Its protein product is CATSDPDSEQFF.

The gene calls are TRBV3-1 (or the pseudogene TRBV3-2) and TRBJ2-7, with D perhaps matching TRBD2 (5 bases). The CDR3 is 14 amino acids. Germline CDR1 is LGHDT and CDR2 is YNNKEL (reference sequence). Between the trimmed V and J ends, which lost 6 bases and 6 bases, there was a span of 18 bases. In DNA, the CDR3 is TGTGCCAGCAGGTCCACCGAAGGAGGCACCGAGCAGTACGTC. This translates into CASRSTEGGTEQYV.

This clone was seen a single time. The V call is TRBV10-3, the J call TRBJ1-1; D might be TRBD1 (5 bases). In germline, CDR1 is ENHRY, CDR2 SYGVKD. This CDR3 is built from 12 residues. Trimming stripped 0 bases from V and 8 bases from J, with 7 bases between. The CDR3 here is CAISESRTEAFF. Here the CDR3 DNA reads TGTGCCATCAGTGAGTCAAGGACAGAAGCTTTCTTT.

This clone has only one observation. The chain combines TRBV10-3 with TRBJ1-1; 10 bases match TRBD1. Germline trimming cut 9 bases from V and 1 base from J; bases unmatched to any gene: 5. CDR3 length: 14 amino acids. The V gene's germline CDR1 is ENHRY and CDR2 SYGVKD. Here the CDR3 reads CAIHRTGGNTEAFF. The DNA of the CDR3 is TGTGCCATTCATCGGACAGGGGGGAACACTGAAGCTTTCTTT.

V is TRBV10-3 and J is TRBJ2-3, with D unresolved. The CDR3 loop spans 17 amino acids. V was trimmed by 3 bases and J by 0 bases, leaving 16 bases between them. The V gene's germline CDR1 is ENHRY and CDR2 SYGVKD. In nucleotides, the CDR3 is TGTGCCATCAGTGATCCCTTAAAAGACTTTAGCACAGATACGCAGTATTTT. It specifies CAISDPLKDFSTDTQYF.

The rearrangement links TRBV27 to TRBJ2-3, with TRBD1 matching over 7 bases. CDR1 is MNHEY, CDR2 SMNVEV, per germline (reference sequence). The V and J ends lost 2 bases and 4 bases, in that order; junction bases with no gene match: 6. CDR3 length: 15 residues. CDR3 loop: CASSLEGASADTQYF. CDR3 DNA sequence: TGTGCCAGCAGTTTAGAGGGGGCCAGCGCAGATACGCAGTATTTT.

This chain links TRBV2 with TRBJ1-4, with D possibly TRBD1 on 6 matching bases. CDR3 length equals 18 residues. Germline CDR1 is SNHLY and CDR2 is FYNNEI. Trimming pared 7 bases from V and 8 bases from J, leaving 29 bases between. The CDR3 sequence: CASTPPYPGEGVGEKLFF. CDR3 nucleotide sequence: TGTGCCAGCACCCCCCCCTACCCAGGGGAGGGTGTTGGAGAAAAACTGTTTTTT.

A note on this clone: An end of the junction differs from the germline gene, which may be a read error. The chain has TRBV5-4 and TRBJ1-2, with no clear D. CDR1 is SGHNT, CDR2 YYREEE, per germline (reference sequence). The CDR3 runs to 12 residues. CDR3 DNA: TGTGCCAGCAGCTTGCATGGGCTCGTCCATTCTTTC. This codes for CASSLHGLVHSF.